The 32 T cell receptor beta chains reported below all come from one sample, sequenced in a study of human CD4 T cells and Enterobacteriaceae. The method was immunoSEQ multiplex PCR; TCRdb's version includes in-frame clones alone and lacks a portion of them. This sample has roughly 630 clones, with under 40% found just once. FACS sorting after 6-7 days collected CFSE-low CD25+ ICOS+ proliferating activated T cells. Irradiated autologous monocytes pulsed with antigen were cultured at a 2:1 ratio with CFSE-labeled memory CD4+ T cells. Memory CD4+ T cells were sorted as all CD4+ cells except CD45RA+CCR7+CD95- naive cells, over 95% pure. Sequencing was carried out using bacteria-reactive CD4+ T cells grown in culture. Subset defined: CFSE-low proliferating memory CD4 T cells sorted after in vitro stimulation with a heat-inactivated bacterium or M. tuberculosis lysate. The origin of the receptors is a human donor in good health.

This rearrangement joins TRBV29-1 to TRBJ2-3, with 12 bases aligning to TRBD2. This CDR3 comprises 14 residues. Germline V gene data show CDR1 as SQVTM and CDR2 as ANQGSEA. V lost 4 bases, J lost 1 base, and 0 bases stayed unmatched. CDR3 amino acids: CSVGLAGGTDTQYF. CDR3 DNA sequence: TGCAGCGTTGGACTAGCGGGGGGCACAGATACGCAGTATTTT.

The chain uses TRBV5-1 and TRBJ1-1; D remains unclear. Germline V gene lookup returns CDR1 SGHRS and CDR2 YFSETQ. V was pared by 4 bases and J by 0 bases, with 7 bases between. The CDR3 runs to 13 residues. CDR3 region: CASSADMNTEAFF. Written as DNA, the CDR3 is TGCGCCAGCAGCGCCGACATGAACACTGAAGCTTTCTTT.

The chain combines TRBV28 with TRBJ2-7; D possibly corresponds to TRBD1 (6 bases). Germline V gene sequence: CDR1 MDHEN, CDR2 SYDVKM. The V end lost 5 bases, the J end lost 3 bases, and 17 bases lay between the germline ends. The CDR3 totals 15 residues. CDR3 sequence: CASSPGDRPLYEQYF. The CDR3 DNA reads TGTGCCAGCAGTCCCGGAGACAGGCCCCTCTACGAGCAGTACTTC. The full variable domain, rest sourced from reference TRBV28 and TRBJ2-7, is DVKVTQSSRYLVKRTGEKVFLECVQDMDHENMFWYRQDPGLGLRLIYFSYDVKMKEKGDIPEGYSVSREKKERFSLILESASTNQTSMYLCASSPGDRPLYEQYFGPGTRLTVT.

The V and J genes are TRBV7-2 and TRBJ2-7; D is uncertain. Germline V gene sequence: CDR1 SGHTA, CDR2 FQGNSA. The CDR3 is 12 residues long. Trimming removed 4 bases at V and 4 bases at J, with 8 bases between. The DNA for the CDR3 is TGTGCCAGCAGCTCGAACCGATACGAGCAGTACTTC. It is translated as CASSSNRYEQYF.

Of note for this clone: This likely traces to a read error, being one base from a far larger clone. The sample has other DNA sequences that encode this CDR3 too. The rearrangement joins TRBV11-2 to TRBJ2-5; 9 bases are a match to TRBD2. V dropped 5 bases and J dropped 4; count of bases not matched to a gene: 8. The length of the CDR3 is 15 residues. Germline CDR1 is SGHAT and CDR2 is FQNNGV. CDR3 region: CASSVGAGGRETQYF. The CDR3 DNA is TGTGCCAGCAGCGTGGGGGCGGGGGGGCGAGAGACCCAGTACTTC.

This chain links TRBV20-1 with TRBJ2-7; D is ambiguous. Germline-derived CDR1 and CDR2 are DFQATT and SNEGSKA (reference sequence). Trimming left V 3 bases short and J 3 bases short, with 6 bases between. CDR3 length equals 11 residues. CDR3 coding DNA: TGCAGTGCTAGGGGGTTCTACGAGCAGTACTTC. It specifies CSARGFYEQYF.

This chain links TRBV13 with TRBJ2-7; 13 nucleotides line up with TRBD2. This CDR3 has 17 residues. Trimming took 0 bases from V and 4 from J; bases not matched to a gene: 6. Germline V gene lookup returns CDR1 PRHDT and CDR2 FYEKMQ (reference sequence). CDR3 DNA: TGTGCCAGCAGCTTAGGGGTTGCGGGACTAGCGGGGTACGAGCAGTACTTC. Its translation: CASSLGVAGLAGYEQYF.

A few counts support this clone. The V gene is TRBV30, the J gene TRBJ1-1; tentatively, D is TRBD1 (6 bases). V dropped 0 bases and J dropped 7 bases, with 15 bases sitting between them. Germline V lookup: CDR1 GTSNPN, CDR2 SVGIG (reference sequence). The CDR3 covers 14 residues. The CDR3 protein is CAWSVFTGQNEAFF. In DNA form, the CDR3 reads TGTGCCTGGAGTGTTTTTACCGGACAGAATGAAGCTTTCTTT.

CDR3 region: CATEGGGEETQYF. The CDR3 bases are TGTGCCACCGAAGGGGGCGGGGAAGAGACCCAGTACTTC. V usage is TRBV10-3 and J usage is TRBJ2-5; tentatively, D is TRBD1 (7 bases). Germline V gene sequence: CDR1 ENHRY, CDR2 SYGVKD. This CDR3 comprises 13 residues. V lost 10 bases, J lost 3 bases, and 15 bases lay in between.

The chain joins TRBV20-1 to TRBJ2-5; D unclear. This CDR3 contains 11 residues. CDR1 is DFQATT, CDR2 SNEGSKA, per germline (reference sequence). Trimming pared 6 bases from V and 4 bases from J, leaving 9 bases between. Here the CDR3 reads CSAALGETQYF. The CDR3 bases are TGCAGTGCCGCATTGGGAGAGACCCAGTACTTC.

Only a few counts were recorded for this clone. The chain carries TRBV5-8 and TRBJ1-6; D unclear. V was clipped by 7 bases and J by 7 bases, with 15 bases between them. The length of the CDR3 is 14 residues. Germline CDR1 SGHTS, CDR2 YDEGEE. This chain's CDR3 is CASGERVRNSPLHF. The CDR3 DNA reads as TGTGCCAGCGGGGAACGGGTTCGGAATTCACCCCTCCACTTT.

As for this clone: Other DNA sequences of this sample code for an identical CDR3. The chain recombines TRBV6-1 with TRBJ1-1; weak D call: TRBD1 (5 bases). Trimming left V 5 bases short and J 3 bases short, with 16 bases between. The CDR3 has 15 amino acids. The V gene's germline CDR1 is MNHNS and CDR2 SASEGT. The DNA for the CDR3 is TGTGCCAGCAGTACGGGACTCTGGGGAGACACTGAAGCTTTCTTT. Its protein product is CASSTGLWGDTEAFF.

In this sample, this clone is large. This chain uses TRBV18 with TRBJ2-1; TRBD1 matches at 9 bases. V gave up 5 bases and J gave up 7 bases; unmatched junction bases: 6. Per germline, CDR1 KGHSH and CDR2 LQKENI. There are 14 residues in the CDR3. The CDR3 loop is CASSNQGQGNEQFF. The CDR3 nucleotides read TGTGCCAGCTCAAACCAGGGACAGGGAAATGAGCAGTTCTTC.

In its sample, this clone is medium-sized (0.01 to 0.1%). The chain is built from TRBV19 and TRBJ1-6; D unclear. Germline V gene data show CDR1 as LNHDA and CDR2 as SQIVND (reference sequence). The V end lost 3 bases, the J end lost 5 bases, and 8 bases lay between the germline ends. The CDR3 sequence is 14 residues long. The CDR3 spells CASSIFQDNSPLHF. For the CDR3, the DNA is TGTGCCAGTAGTATCTTCCAGGATAATTCACCCCTCCACTTT.

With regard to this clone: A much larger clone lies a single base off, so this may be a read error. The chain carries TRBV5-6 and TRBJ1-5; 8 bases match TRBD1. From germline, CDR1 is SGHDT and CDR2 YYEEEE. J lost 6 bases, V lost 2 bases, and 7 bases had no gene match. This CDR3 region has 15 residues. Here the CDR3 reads CASSFRTGGGQPQHF. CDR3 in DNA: TGTGCCAGCAGCTTTCGTACAGGGGGGGGTCAGCCCCAGCATTTT.

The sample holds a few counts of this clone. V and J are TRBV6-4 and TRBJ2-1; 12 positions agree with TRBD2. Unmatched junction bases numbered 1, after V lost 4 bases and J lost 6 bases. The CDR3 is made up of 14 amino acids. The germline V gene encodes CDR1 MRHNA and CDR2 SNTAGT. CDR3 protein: CASSASGGANEQFF. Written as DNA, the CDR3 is TGTGCCAGCAGTGCTAGCGGGGGGGCCAATGAGCAGTTCTTC.

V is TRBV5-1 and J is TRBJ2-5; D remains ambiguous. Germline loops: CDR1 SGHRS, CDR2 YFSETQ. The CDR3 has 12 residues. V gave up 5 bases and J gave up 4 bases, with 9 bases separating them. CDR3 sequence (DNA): TGCGCCAGCAGAGACTCCGGAGAGACCCAGTACTTC. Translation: CASRDSGETQYF.

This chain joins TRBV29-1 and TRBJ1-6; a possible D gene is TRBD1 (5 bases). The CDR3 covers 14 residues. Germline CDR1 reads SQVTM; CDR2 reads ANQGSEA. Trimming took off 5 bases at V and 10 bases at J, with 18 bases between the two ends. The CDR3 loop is CSVRRSGLESPLHF. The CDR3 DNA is TGCAGCGTTCGTCGTTCAGGGTTGGAGTCACCCCTCCACTTT.

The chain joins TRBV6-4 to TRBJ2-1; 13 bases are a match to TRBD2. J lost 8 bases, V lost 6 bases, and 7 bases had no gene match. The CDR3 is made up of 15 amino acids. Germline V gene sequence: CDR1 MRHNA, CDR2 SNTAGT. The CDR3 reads CASSPTSGGVDEQFF. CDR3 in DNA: TGTGCCAGCAGCCCCACTAGCGGGGGGGTCGATGAGCAGTTCTTC.

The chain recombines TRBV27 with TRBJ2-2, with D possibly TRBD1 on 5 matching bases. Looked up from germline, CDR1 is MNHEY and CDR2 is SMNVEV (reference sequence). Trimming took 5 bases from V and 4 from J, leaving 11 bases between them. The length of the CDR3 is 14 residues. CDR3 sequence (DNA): TGTGCCAGCAGTCCCAGGGTAGTCACCGGGGAGCTGTTTTTT. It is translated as CASSPRVVTGELFF.

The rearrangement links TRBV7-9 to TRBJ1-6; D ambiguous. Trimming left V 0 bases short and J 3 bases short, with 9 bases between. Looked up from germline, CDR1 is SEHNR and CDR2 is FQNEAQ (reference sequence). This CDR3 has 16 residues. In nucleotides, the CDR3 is TGTGCCAGCAGCTTAGCTGGGGAGCTCTATAATTCACCCCTCCACTTT. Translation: CASSLAGELYNSPLHF.

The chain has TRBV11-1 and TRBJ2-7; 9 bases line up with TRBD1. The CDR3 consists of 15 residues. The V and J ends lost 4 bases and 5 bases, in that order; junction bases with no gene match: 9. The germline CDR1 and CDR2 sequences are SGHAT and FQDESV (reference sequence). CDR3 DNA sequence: TGTGCCAGCAGCTCAGCGGGACAGGGTCGGGACGAGCAGTACTTC. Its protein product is CASSSAGQGRDEQYF. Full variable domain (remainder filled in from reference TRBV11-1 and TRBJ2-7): EAEVAQSPRYKITEKSQAVAFWCDPISGHATLYWYRQILGQGPELLVQFQDESVVDDSQLPKDRFSAERLKGVDSTLKIQPAELGDSAMYLCASSSAGQGRDEQYFGPGTRLTVT.

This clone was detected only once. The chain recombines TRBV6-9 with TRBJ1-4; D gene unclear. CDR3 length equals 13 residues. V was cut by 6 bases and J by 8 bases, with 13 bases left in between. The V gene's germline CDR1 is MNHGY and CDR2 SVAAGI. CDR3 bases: TGTGCCAGCAGGTTCGGCGACGGGGAAAAACTGTTTTTT. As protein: CASRFGDGEKLFF.

For the CDR3, the DNA is TGTGCCAGCAGCCCAGATCAGACAGGCAGTAGAGGAAAACTGTTTTTT. Amino acid sequence: CASSPDQTGSRGKLFF. This chain links TRBV9 with TRBJ1-4, with TRBD1 as a possible D gene (6 bases). Germline V gene data show CDR1 as SGDLS and CDR2 as YYNGEE. V lost 4 bases and J 10 bases, leaving 23 bases between the germline ends. This CDR3 spans 16 amino acids.

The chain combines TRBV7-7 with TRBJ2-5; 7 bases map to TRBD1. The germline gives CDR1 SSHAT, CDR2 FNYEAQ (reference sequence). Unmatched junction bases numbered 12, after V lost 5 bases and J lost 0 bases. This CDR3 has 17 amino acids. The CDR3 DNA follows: TGTGCCAGCAGCCCCTTCGCCGACAGGGATTACCAAGAGACCCAGTACTTC. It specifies CASSPFADRDYQETQYF.

Here the CDR3 reads CASSTGPLPRYF. CDR3 DNA: TGTGCCAGCAGCACGGGACCCCTCCCTCGGTACTTC. V is TRBV7-7 and J is TRBJ2-7; D may correspond to TRBD1 or TRBD2 (5 bases each). V shed 5 bases and J shed 12 bases, with 17 bases lying between them. The CDR3 is 12 residues long. Germline V gene sequence: CDR1 SSHAT, CDR2 FNYEAQ (reference sequence).

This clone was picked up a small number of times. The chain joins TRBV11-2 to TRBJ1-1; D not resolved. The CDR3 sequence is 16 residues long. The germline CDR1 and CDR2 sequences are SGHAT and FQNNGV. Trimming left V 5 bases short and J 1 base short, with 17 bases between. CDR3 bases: TGTGCCAGCAGCCTAGCATCCCCCTATACGAACACTGAAGCTTTCTTT. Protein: CASSLASPYTNTEAFF.

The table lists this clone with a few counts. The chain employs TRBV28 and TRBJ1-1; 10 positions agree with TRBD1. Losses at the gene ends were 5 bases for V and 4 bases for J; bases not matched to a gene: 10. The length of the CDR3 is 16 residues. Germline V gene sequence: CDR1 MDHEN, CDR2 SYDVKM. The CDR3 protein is CASSPGQGQRSTEAFF. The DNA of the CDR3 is TGTGCCAGCAGTCCGGGACAGGGGCAGAGGAGCACTGAAGCTTTCTTT. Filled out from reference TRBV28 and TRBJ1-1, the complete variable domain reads DVKVTQSSRYLVKRTGEKVFLECVQDMDHENMFWYRQDPGLGLRLIYFSYDVKMKEKGDIPEGYSVSREKKERFSLILESASTNQTSMYLCASSPGQGQRSTEAFFGQGTRLTVV.

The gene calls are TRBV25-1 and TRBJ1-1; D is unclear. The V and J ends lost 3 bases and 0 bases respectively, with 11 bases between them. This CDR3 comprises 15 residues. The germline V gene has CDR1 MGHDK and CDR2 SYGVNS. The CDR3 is CASSDARVMNTEAFF. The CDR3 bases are TGTGCCAGCAGTGACGCCCGGGTCATGAACACTGAAGCTTTCTTT.

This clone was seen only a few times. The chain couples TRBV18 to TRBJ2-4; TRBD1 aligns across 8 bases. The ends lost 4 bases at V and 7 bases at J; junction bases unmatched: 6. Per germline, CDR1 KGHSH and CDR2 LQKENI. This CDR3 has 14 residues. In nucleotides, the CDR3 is TGTGCCAGCTCACTATCAGGACAGGGTAACATTCAGTACTTC. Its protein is CASSLSGQGNIQYF.

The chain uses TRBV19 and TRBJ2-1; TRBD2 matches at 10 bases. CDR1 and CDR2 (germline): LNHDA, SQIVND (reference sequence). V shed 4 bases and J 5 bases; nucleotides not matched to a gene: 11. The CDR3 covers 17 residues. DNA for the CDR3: TGTGCCAGTAGTAATCGGTACGGGACTAGCGAAAACAATGAGCAGTTCTTC. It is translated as CASSNRYGTSENNEQFF.

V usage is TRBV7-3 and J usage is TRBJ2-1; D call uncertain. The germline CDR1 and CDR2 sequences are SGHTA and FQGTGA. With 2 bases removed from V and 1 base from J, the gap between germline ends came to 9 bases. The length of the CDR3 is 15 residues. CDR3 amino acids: CASSLVAASYNEQFF. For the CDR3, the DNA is TGTGCCAGCAGCTTAGTGGCGGCTTCCTACAATGAGCAGTTCTTC.